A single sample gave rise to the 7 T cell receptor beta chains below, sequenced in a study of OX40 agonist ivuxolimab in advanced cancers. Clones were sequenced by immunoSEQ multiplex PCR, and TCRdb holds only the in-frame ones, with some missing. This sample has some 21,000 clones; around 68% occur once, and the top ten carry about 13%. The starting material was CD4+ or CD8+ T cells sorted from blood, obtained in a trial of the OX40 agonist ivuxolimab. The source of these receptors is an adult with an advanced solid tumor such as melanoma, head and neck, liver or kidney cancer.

The CDR3 DNA reads as TGTGCCAGTAGCCCTTGGGCGGGGCCCTACGAGCAGTACTTC. Translated, it gives CASSPWAGPYEQYF. The chain couples TRBV19 to TRBJ2-7, with D perhaps TRBD2 (6 bases). Germline V CDR1 and CDR2: LNHDA, SQIVND (reference sequence). The CDR3 loop spans 14 amino acids. The germline V and J ends were trimmed by 6 bases and 2 bases, with 14 bases remaining between them.

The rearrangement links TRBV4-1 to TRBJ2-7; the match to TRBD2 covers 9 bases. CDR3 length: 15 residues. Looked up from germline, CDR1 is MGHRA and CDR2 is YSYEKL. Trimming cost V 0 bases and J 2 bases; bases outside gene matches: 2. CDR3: CASSQDSGGTYEQYF. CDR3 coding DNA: TGCGCCAGCAGCCAAGACAGCGGGGGGACCTACGAGCAGTACTTC.

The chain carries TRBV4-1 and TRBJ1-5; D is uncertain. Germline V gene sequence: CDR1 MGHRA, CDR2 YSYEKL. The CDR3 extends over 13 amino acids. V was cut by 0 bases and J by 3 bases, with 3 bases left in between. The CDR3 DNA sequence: TGCGCCAGCAGCCAAGAAACCAATCAGCCCCAGCATTTT. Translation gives CASSQETNQPQHF.

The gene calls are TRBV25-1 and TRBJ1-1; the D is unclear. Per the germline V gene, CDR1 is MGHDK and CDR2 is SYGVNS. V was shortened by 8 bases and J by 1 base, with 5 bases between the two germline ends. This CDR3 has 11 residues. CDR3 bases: TGTGCCAGCGTTGAGAACACTGAAGCTTTCTTT. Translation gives CASVENTEAFF.

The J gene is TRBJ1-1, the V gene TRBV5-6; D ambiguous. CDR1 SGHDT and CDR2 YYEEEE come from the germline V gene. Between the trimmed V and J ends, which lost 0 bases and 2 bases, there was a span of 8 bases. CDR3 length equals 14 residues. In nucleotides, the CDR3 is TGTGCCAGCAGCTTGGGGCGGATCAACACTGAAGCTTTCTTT. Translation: CASSLGRINTEAFF.

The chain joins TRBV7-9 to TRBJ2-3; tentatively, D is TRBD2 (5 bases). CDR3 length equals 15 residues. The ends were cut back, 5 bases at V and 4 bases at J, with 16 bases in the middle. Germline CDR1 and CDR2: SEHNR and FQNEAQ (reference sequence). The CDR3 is CASSPPAGGADTQYF. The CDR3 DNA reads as TGTGCCAGCAGCCCCCCCGCGGGCGGAGCAGATACGCAGTATTTT.

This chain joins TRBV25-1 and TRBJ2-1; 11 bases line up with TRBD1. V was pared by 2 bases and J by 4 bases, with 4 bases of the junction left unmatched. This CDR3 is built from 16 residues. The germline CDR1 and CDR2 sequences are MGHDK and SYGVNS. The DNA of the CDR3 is TGTGCCAGCAGTGAAGGGGGGACAGGGGGGTACAATGAGCAGTTCTTC. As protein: CASSEGGTGGYNEQFF.